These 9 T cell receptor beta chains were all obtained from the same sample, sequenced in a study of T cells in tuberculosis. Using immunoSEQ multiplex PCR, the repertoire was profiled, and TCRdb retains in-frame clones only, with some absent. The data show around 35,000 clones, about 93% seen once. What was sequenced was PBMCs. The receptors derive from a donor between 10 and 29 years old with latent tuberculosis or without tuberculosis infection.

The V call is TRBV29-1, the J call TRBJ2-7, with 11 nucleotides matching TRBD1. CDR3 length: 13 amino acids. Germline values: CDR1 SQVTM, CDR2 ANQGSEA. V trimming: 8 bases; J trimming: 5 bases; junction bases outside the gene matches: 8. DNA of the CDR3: TGCAGCACCGCTCGGGACAGGGGGAACGAGCAGTACTTC. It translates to CSTARDRGNEQYF.

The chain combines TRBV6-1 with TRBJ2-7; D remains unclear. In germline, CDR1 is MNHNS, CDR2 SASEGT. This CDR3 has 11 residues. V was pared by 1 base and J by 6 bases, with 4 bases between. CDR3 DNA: TGTGCCAGCAGTGAAGTCGGCGAGCAGTACTTC. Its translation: CASSEVGEQYF.

CDR3 nucleotide sequence: TGTGCCAGCAGCGTAAGAGTGACAGGGGGGAACACTGAAGCTTTCTTT. Protein sequence: CASSVRVTGGNTEAFF. The rearrangement links TRBV9 to TRBJ1-1; 9 positions match TRBD1. CDR3 size: 16 residues. Trimming at V came to 1 base and at J to 1 base, leaving 5 bases not matched to a gene. Germline CDR1 is SGDLS and CDR2 is YYNGEE.

The CDR3: CASSRDRGTGNTIYF. CDR3 bases: TGTGCCAGCAGCCGGGACAGGGGAACTGGAAACACCATATATTTT. This chain uses TRBV5-5 with TRBJ1-3; 10 bases are shared with TRBD1. The ends lost 4 bases at V and 2 bases at J; junction bases unmatched: 3. The CDR3 length is 15 residues. CDR1 SGHKS and CDR2 YYEKEE come from the germline V gene (reference sequence).

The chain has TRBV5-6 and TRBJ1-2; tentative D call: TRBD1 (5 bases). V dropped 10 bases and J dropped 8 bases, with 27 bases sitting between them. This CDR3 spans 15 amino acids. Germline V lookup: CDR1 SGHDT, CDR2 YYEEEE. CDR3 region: CAQSTAGRDPRGYTF. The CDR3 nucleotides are TGTGCCCAGAGCACGGCAGGGCGGGACCCTAGGGGCTACACCTTC. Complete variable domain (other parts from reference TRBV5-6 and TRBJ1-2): DAGVTQSPTHLIKTRGQQVTLRCSPKSGHDTVSWYQQALGQGPQFIFQYYEEEERQRGNFPDRFSGHQFPNYSSELNVNALLLGDSALYLCAQSTAGRDPRGYTFGSGTRLTVV.

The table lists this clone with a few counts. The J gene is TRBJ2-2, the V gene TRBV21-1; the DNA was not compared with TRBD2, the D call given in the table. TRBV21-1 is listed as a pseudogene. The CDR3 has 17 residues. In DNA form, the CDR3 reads TGTGCCAGCAGCAATTTAGGTCCGGGAAATGGGACCGGGGAGCTGTTTTTT. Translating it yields CASSNLGPGNGTGELFF.

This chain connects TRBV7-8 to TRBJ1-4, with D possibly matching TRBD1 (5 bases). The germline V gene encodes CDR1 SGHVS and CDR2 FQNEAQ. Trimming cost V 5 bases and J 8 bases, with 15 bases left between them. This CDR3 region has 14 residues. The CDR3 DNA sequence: TGTGCCAGCAGCAACGACAGAAGGGGAGAAAAACTGTTTTTT. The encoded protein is CASSNDRRGEKLFF. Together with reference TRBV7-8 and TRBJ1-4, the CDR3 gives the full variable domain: GAGVSQSPRYKVAKRGQDVALRCDPISGHVSLFWYQQALGQGPEFLTYFQNEAQLDKSGLPSDRFFAERPEGSVSTLKIQRTQQEDSAVYLCASSNDRRGEKLFFGSGTQLSVL.

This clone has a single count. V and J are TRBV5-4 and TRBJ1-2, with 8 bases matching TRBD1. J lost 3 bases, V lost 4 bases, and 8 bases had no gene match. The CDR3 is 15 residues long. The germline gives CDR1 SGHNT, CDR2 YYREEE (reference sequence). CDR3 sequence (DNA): TGTGCCAGCAGCCTGGGCCCGGGACAGGACTATGGCTACACCTTC. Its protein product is CASSLGPGQDYGYTF. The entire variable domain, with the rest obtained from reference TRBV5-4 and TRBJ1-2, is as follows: ETGVTQSPTHLIKTRGQQVTLRCSSQSGHNTVSWYQQALGQGPQFIFQYYREEENGRGNFPPRFSGLQFPNYSSELNVNALELDDSALYLCASSLGPGQDYGYTFGSGTRLTVV.

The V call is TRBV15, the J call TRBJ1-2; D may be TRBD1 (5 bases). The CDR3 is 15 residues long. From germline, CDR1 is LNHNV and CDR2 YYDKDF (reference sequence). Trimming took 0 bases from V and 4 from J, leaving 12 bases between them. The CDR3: CATSRDLEGLYGYTF. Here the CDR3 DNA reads TGTGCCACCAGCAGAGATCTGGAGGGGCTCTATGGCTACACCTTC.